Reported below is one T cell receptor (beta chain). The CDR3 length is 17 residues. J gave up 5 bases and V 4 bases, and 13 bases lay outside the gene matches. Germline V gene sequence: CDR1 MDHEN, CDR2 SYDVKM. Original analysis: Estimated nucleated cell counts came from reference gene primer amplification. Some clones are missing from TCRdb's copy, which holds only in-frame ones; the method was immunoSEQ multiplex PCR. That table is the source of V, J and clone size, and D and trimming were worked out from the DNA. The sample holds tens of thousands of clones, 87% seen once. This record belongs to a study of blood T cell repertoires in COVID-19. The wider study: Acute and convalescent COVID-19 specimens originated in the United States, Italy and Spain. Sources were T cells, B-cell-depleted T cells, or PBMCs; the material itself was cDNA or gDNA.

The TCR originated in a human donor in a cohort sampled during active COVID-19. The chain recombines TRBV28 with TRBJ2-3, with 9 bases identical to TRBD2. The sequencing sample was made of peripheral blood. Written as DNA, the CDR3 is TGTGCCAGCAGTTCTTCTCTGGGTAGCGGGAGTGGAGATACGCAGTATTTT. Protein product: CASSSSLGSGSGDTQYF.